Below, 7 T cell receptor beta chains from the same sample are listed, as sequenced in a study of post-analysis software for immune sequencing data. Broader study findings: Controls showed lower frequencies than patients for roughly 5 TRBV segments, and TRBV5-6, TRBV5-1 and TRBV20-1 were among these.

cDNA libraries for TCR beta contained unique molecular identifiers. TCRdb processed the PCR reads anew with MiXCR; each CDR3 protein has one entry. Among around 400,000 distinct CDR3 sequences listed, 39% were seen once. No antigen has been identified for these receptors. The sample was blood. These receptors were taken from a girl aged 2 to 10 with multiple sclerosis.

In its sample, this clonotype was seen a few times. This chain links TRBV7-2 with TRBJ2-4, with TRBD1 identical over 7 bases. Trimming removed 5 bases from V and 13 bases from J; junction bases left unmatched: 14. The CDR3 spans 14 residues. CDR1 SGHTA and CDR2 FQGNSA come from the germline V gene. The CDR3 DNA reads as TGTGCCAGCAGCACAAACAGGGGAGACGGGGAGCAGTACTTC. As protein: CASSTNRGDGEQYF. Full variable domain (remainder filled in from reference TRBV7-2 and TRBJ2-4): GAGVSQSPSNKVTEKGKDVELRCDPISGHTALYWYRQSLGQGLEFLIYFQGNSAPDKSGLPSDRFSAERTGGSVSTLTIQRTQQEDSAVYLCASSTNRGDGEQYFGAGTRLSVL.

This clonotype appeared once. One junction end disagrees with the germline gene, perhaps due to a read error. The V call is TRBV24-1, the J call TRBJ1-5; D gene uncertain. CDR3 length: 12 residues. Germline lookup yields CDR1 KGHDR and CDR2 SFDVKD. Here the CDR3 reads CATSDLNQPQHF. The DNA for the CDR3 is TGTGCTACCAGTGATTTAAATCAGCCCCAGCATTTT.

This clonotype was recorded a few times. A read error may account for a junction end that differs from germline. V is TRBV7-7 and J is TRBJ2-7; 7 nucleotides line up with TRBD1. The CDR3 has 13 residues. Germline V gene sequence: CDR1 SSHAT, CDR2 FNYEAQ (reference sequence). CDR3 sequence (DNA): TGTGCTAGCAGCCTTCGACAGGGAGACGAGCAGTACTTC. Its protein is CASSLRQGDEQYF. Supplemented by reference TRBV7-7 and TRBJ2-7, the full variable domain reads GAGVSQSPRYKVTKRGQDVTLRCDPISSHATLYWYQQALGQGPEFLTYFNYEAQPDKSGLPSDRFSAERPEGSISTLTIQRTEQRDSAMYRCASSLRQGDEQYFGPGTRLTVT.

This clonotype was observed a few times. The chain joins TRBV29-1 to TRBJ2-3, with D unclear. V was cut by 4 bases and J by 0 bases, with 8 bases left in between. Germline CDR1 and CDR2: SQVTM and ANQGSEA. The CDR3 runs 13 residues. CDR3 loop: CSVAMRSTDTQYF. DNA of the CDR3: TGCAGCGTTGCGATGCGGAGCACAGATACGCAGTATTTT.

The chain joins TRBV7-2 to TRBJ2-3; no reliable D call. The length of the CDR3 is 14 residues. CDR1 is SGHTA, CDR2 FQGNSA, per germline. V dropped 2 bases and J dropped 6 bases, with 12 bases sitting between them. For the CDR3, the DNA is TGTGCCAGCAGCTTACCCACTCATGGGGATACGCAGTATTTT. It specifies CASSLPTHGDTQYF. Using reference TRBV7-2 and TRBJ2-3 for the parts outside the CDR3, the full variable domain is GAGVSQSPSNKVTEKGKDVELRCDPISGHTALYWYRQSLGQGLEFLIYFQGNSAPDKSGLPSDRFSAERTGGSVSTLTIQRTQQEDSAVYLCASSLPTHGDTQYFGPGTRLTVL.

The chain recombines TRBV6-2 or TRBV6-3 with TRBJ2-7, with D possibly matching TRBD2 (5 bases). Germline V CDR1 and CDR2: MNHEY, SVGEGT. CDR3 length equals 15 residues. The germline V and J ends were trimmed by 2 bases and 2 bases, with 13 bases remaining between them. CDR3 amino acids: CASSYPRDWAYEQYF. The DNA for the CDR3 is TGTGCCAGCAGTTACCCTCGGGATTGGGCCTACGAGCAGTACTTC.

This sequence joins TRBV6-2 or TRBV6-3 and TRBJ1-6; D is perhaps TRBD1 (6 bases). This CDR3 contains 18 residues. The germline V gene has CDR1 MNHEY and CDR2 SVGEGT. With 2 bases removed from V and 8 bases from J, the gap between germline ends came to 22 bases. DNA of the CDR3: TGTGCCAGCAGTTACCGAGCCCAGGGGCTGATCACTGATTCACCCCTCCACTTT. Encoded protein: CASSYRAQGLITDSPLHF.